A selection of T cell receptor beta chains follows, all from one sample in a study of blood T cell repertoires in COVID-19. Sequencing was performed with immunoSEQ multiplex PCR; in TCRdb, only in-frame clones are kept and a portion is missing. The sample holds 150,000 to 200,000 clones, over 80% seen once. Sequencing used PBMCs or T cells enriched from blood (not recorded which). All receptors come from a man aged 65 to 79 who had been exposed to COVID-19. The CDR3 runs from the conserved cysteine through the conserved F or W.

j_call v_call cdr3_aa
TRBJ1-3 TRBV7-9 CASSPIPGTPMLGNTIYF
TRBJ2-2 TRBV9 CAGPVWFGLAVNTGELFF
TRBJ1-5 TRBV7-9 CASSPGGREGNQPQHF
TRBJ2-7 TRBV30 CAWSTRGGTRSYEQYF
TRBJ1-5 TRBV15 CATSRDSGGYSNQPQHF
TRBJ2-7 TRBV6-2/TRBV6-3 CASSDALAGVNEQYF
TRBJ2-7 TRBV19 CASSQGLAYEQYF
TRBJ2-7 TRBV5-1 CASSLGGRGDEQYF
TRBJ1-2 TRBV27 CASSLGQGNGYTF
TRBJ1-1 TRBV10-3 CAISRDSFTEAFF
TRBJ2-1 TRBV9 CASSVVGQAGVTNEQFF
TRBJ2-1 TRBV10-1 CASSERTGGMEQFF
TRBJ1-1 TRBV5-4 CASRAQEGGVTEAFF
TRBJ2-1 TRBV9 CASSATSGAVGEQFF
TRBJ1-1 TRBV28 CASSFPRQGNTEAFF
TRBJ2-3 TRBV9 CASTQHPLAGTDTQYF
TRBJ1-6 TRBV6-2/TRBV6-3 CASSYRGNSPLHF
TRBJ1-2 TRBV10-1 CASSGDRNYGYTF
TRBJ1-4 TRBV2 CASSGTGGWEKLFF
TRBJ1-1 TRBV5-1 CASSLAGDSRSAFF
TRBJ2-2 TRBV5-4 CASRGGIDTGELFF
TRBJ1-2 TRBV30 CAWTFGGPRNYGYTF
TRBJ2-5 TRBV29-1 CSVGKGVIRGGKETQYF